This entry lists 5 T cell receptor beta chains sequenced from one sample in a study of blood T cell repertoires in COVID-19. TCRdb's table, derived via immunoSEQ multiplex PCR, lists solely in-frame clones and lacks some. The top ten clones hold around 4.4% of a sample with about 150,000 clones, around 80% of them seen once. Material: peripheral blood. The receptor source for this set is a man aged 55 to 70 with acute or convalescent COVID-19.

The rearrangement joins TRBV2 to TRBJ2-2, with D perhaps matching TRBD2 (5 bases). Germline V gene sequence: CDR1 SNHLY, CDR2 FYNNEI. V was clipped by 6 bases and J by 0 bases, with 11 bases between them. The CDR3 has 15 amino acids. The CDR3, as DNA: TGTGCCAGCAGGGAGGAACGGACGAACACCGGGGAGCTGTTTTTT. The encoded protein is CASREERTNTGELFF. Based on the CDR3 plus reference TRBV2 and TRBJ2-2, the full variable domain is EPEVTQTPSHQVTQMGQEVILRCVPISNHLYFYWYRQILGQKVEFLVSFYNNEISEKSEIFDDQFSVERPDGSNFTLKIRSTKLEDSAMYFCASREERTNTGELFFGEGSRLTVL.

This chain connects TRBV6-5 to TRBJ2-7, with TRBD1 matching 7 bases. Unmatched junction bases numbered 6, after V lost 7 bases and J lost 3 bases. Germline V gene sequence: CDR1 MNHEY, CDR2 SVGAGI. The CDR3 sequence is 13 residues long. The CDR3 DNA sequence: TGTGCCAGCATCCCCGGGGACAGCTACGAGCAGTACTTC. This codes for CASIPGDSYEQYF.

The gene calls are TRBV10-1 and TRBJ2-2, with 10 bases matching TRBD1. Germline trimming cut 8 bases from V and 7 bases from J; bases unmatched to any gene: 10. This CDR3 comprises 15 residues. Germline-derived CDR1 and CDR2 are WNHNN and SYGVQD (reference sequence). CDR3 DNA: TGCGCCAGCCAGACAGGGGGCGGAGGTGGCGGGGAGCTGTTTTTT. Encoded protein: CASQTGGGGGGELFF.

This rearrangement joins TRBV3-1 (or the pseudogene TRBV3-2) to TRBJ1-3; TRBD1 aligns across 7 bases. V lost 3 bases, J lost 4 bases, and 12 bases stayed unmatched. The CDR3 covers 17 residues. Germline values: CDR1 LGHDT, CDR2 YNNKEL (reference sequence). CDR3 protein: CASSQGHRGRGGNTIYF. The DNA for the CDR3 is TGTGCCAGCAGCCAGGGTCACAGGGGCCGGGGAGGAAACACCATATATTTT.

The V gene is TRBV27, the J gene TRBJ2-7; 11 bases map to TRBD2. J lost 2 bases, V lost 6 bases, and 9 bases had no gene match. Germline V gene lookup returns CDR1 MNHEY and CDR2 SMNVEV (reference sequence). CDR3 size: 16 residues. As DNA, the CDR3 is TGTGCCAGCAGCCCCTACACTAGCGGGAGACCCTACGAGCAGTACTTC. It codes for CASSPYTSGRPYEQYF.